The 25 T cell receptor beta chains below come from one sample, sequenced in a study of T cells after yellow fever vaccination. In TCRdb, the 5' RACE reads were re-called with MiXCR into one record per CDR3 protein. The table has about 370,000 distinct CDR3 sequences, around a tenth seen once. The specimen was PBMCs, collected on the day of the first yellow fever vaccination. These TCRs come from a man aged 18 to 29 who received the YFV17D yellow fever vaccine.

This sequence joins TRBV29-1 and TRBJ2-1, with 8 bases matching TRBD2. CDR1 SQVTM and CDR2 ANQGSEA come from the germline V gene. Trimming at V came to 6 bases and at J to 4 bases, leaving 20 bases not matched to a gene. The CDR3 has 18 residues. The DNA for the CDR3 is TGCAGCGTCCCCCCTCCAATCGCGGGGGGTACGAATTACAATGAGCAGTTCTTC. Its protein is CSVPPPIAGGTNYNEQFF.

This sequence joins TRBV6-5 and TRBJ1-1; TRBD1 is a possible D gene (6 bases). The V and J ends lost 4 bases and 5 bases respectively, with 17 bases between them. CDR3 size: 15 residues. Germline V gene lookup returns CDR1 MNHEY and CDR2 SVGAGI. As DNA, the CDR3 is TGTGCCAGCAGTTGGCCTGGCGAGGGACAAACTGAAGCTTTCTTT. Amino acid sequence: CASSWPGEGQTEAFF.

With regard to this clonotype: The junction and the germline gene differ at one end; a read error may be behind it. The chain links TRBV3-1 to TRBJ2-5, with TRBD2 matching 11 bases. The CDR3 contains 16 residues. The germline V gene has CDR1 LGHDT and CDR2 YNNKEL (reference sequence). In nucleotides, the CDR3 is TGTGCCTGCAGCCAACGTCTAGCGGGGGGACAAGAGACCCAGTACTTC. Protein sequence: CACSQRLAGGQETQYF.

There are a few counts of this clonotype. The chain carries TRBV5-1 and TRBJ2-2; 8 bases line up with TRBD1. CDR1 is SGHRS and CDR2 is YFSETQ in the germline V gene. The CDR3 length is 16 residues. V gave up 4 bases and J gave up 0 bases; unmatched junction bases: 5. The CDR3 coding sequence is TGCGCCAGCAGCACCGACAGGGGCCCGAACACCGGGGAGCTGTTTTTT. Encoded protein: CASSTDRGPNTGELFF.

The chain employs TRBV10-2 and TRBJ1-6; D gene unclear. V lost 2 bases and J 9 bases, leaving 5 bases between the germline ends. Germline CDR1 WSHSY, CDR2 SAAADI. The CDR3 extends over 12 amino acids. Written as DNA, the CDR3 is TGCGCCAGCAGTGAGGCAGTTTCACCCCTCCACTTT. Amino acids: CASSEAVSPLHF.

The CDR3 region is CASSSTGRYGYTF. The CDR3 coding sequence is TGTGCCAGCAGCTCGACAGGGAGGTATGGCTACACCTTC. The chain combines TRBV5-6 with TRBJ1-2; 7 bases map to TRBD1. The V gene end was trimmed by 3 bases and the J gene end by 5 bases; junction bases not matched to a gene: 4. This CDR3 is 13 amino acids long. CDR1 and CDR2 (germline): SGHDT, YYEEEE.

To note about this clonotype: Germline is not matched at one junction end, which may reflect a read error. The chain carries TRBV7-7 and TRBJ2-5; D not resolved. Per germline, CDR1 SSHAT and CDR2 FNYEAQ (reference sequence). The CDR3 runs 13 residues. CDR3 sequence (DNA): TGTGCTAGCAGCTTAGAGAAGTGGGAGACCCAGTACTTC. Its translation is CASSLEKWETQYF. The variable domain in full, with the rest retrieved from reference TRBV7-7 and TRBJ2-5, is GAGVSQSPRYKVTKRGQDVTLRCDPISSHATLYWYQQALGQGPEFLTYFNYEAQPDKSGLPSDRFSAERPEGSISTLTIQRTEQRDSAMYRCASSLEKWETQYFGPGTRLLVL.

This clonotype was counted at least ten times. The CDR3 bases are TGTGCCAGCAGTCCCCCGCGACAGGGGACTGGAGATACGCAGTATTTT. Encoded protein: CASSPPRQGTGDTQYF. The chain joins TRBV12-3 or TRBV12-4 to TRBJ2-3; 8 bases are shared with TRBD1. The CDR3 sequence is 16 residues long. Trimming at V came to 5 bases and at J to 5 bases, leaving 12 bases not matched to a gene.

In its sample, this clonotype was seen a few times. The chain combines TRBV5-1 with TRBJ1-5; D possibly corresponds to TRBD1 (5 bases). Between the trimmed V and J ends, which lost 2 bases and 10 bases, there was a span of 13 bases. The CDR3 runs 13 residues. The germline CDR1 and CDR2 sequences are SGHRS and YFSETQ. This chain's CDR3 is CASSLSGTGPQHF. CDR3 sequence (DNA): TGCGCCAGCAGCTTATCAGGGACCGGTCCCCAGCATTTT. Looking up the rest from reference TRBV5-1 and TRBJ1-5 gives the full variable domain: KAGVTQTPRYLIKTRGQQVTLSCSPISGHRSVSWYQQTPGQGLQFLFEYFSETQRNKGNFPGRFSGRQFSNSRSEMNVSTLELGDSALYLCASSLSGTGPQHFGDGTRLSIL.

V gene TRBV7-2 combines with J gene TRBJ2-1; 11 nucleotides align to TRBD2. Looked up from germline, CDR1 is SGHTA and CDR2 is FQGNSA. The CDR3 has 16 amino acids. After removal of 5 bases from V and 8 bases from J, the junction contained 11 bases not matched to a gene. CDR3 amino acids: CASSLVAGGRFHEQFF. CDR3 sequence (DNA): TGTGCCAGCAGCCTCGTAGCGGGGGGGCGCTTCCATGAGCAGTTCTTC.

V is TRBV6-1 and J is TRBJ1-1; D is perhaps TRBD1 (6 bases). V lost 6 bases and J 0 bases, leaving 20 bases between the germline ends. The CDR3 is made up of 17 amino acids. Germline CDR1 and CDR2: MNHNS and SASEGT. The CDR3 nucleotides read TGTGCCAGCAGCTTCCGGGAGGGGGTCAGCATGAACACTGAAGCTTTCTTT. Translation: CASSFREGVSMNTEAFF.

The V call is TRBV24-1, the J call TRBJ1-5; D is undetermined. The CDR3 has 14 residues. V was cut by 3 bases and J by 4 bases, with 9 bases left in between. CDR1 KGHDR and CDR2 SFDVKD come from the germline V gene. CDR3: CATSDGRDNQPQHF. CDR3 in DNA: TGTGCCACCAGTGATGGGAGGGATAATCAGCCCCAGCATTTT.

This clonotype was detected only a few times. This chain uses TRBV6-1 with TRBJ2-7, with D possibly TRBD1 on 6 matching bases. CDR1 and CDR2 from the germline V gene are MNHNS and SASEGT. This CDR3 has 14 amino acids. Trimming removed 6 bases at V and 0 bases at J, with 12 bases between. The CDR3 DNA reads TGTGCCAGCAGGGAACAGGGAAGCTCCTACGAGCAGTACGTC. It translates to CASREQGSSYEQYV.

The table lists this clonotype with a few counts. The V call is TRBV6-5, the J call TRBJ2-5, with TRBD2 matching 7 bases. CDR1 is MNHEY and CDR2 is SVGAGI in the germline V gene. Trimming removed 6 bases from V and 2 bases from J; junction bases left unmatched: 9. This CDR3 is built from 15 residues. The DNA for the CDR3 is TGTGCCAGCAGGCTCTCTGGCGGGGGACAAGAGACCCAGTACTTC. It specifies CASRLSGGGQETQYF.

The CDR3 region has the DNA TGTGCCAGCAGCGGAGGGACTAGCGGGGGGGGGTACCAAGAGACCCAGTACTTC. It codes for CASSGGTSGGGYQETQYF. The chain uses TRBV5-4 and TRBJ2-5; 16 positions agree with TRBD2. Germline CDR1 reads SGHNT; CDR2 reads YYREEE (reference sequence). The trim removed 4 bases at V and 0 bases at J, leaving 6 bases unmatched. The CDR3 is made up of 18 amino acids.

V is TRBV20-1 and J is TRBJ2-7; 9 bases align to TRBD1. V shed 5 bases, J shed 4 bases, and the junction held 12 bases outside the gene matches. This CDR3 contains 15 residues. Germline loops: CDR1 DFQATT, CDR2 SNEGSKA (reference sequence). The chain's CDR3 is CSALQQGAIVYEQYV. The CDR3 DNA reads as TGCAGTGCTCTACAACAGGGGGCTATTGTTTACGAGCAGTACGTC.

In its sample, this clonotype was seen a few times. The chain employs TRBV20-1 and TRBJ2-3; no clear D gene. The V end was cut by 1 base, the J end by 0 bases, with 5 bases between. The CDR3 totals 13 residues. The germline V gene encodes CDR1 DFQATT and CDR2 SNEGSKA (reference sequence). CDR3 in DNA: TGCAGTGCTAGAGTGCCAAGCACAGATACGCAGTATTTT. It codes for CSARVPSTDTQYF.

In its sample, this clonotype was seen many times. The chain has TRBV19 and TRBJ2-3, with a weak D call TRBD1 (6 bases). The V and J ends lost 5 bases and 2 bases respectively, with 11 bases between them. Per germline, CDR1 LNHDA and CDR2 SQIVND (reference sequence). CDR3 size: 14 residues. CDR3 protein: CASSPQGNTDTQYF. The CDR3 DNA follows: TGTGCCAGTAGTCCCCAGGGGAACACAGATACGCAGTATTTT.

This clonotype was recorded at least ten times. J is TRBJ2-2 and V is TRBV29-1; a weak D match, TRBD2 (7 bases). The CDR3 has 19 residues. CDR1 and CDR2 from the germline V gene are SQVTM and ANQGSEA. Trimming stripped 2 bases from V and 4 bases from J, with 26 bases between. CDR3 DNA: TGCAGCGTTGAACAACGTTGGGGGGGGCTGGGGGGCCTCACCGGGGAGCTGTTTTTT. Encoded protein: CSVEQRWGGLGGLTGELFF.

The rearrangement uses TRBV7-9 and TRBJ2-3, with 9 bases matching TRBD2. V dropped 5 bases and J dropped 3; count of bases not matched to a gene: 12. CDR1 and CDR2 (germline): SEHNR, FQNEAQ (reference sequence). This CDR3 region has 17 residues. The CDR3 reads CASSQGESAGGTDTQYF. In DNA form, the CDR3 reads TGTGCCAGCAGCCAGGGGGAATCAGCGGGGGGAACAGATACGCAGTATTTT.

This clonotype was counted a few times. V and J are TRBV6-2 or TRBV6-3 and TRBJ2-5, with D perhaps assigned TRBD1 or TRBD2 (6 bases each). The V and J ends lost 2 bases and 3 bases respectively, with 10 bases between them. The CDR3 is 14 amino acids. Germline assignment: CDR1 MNHEY and CDR2 SVGEGT. This CDR3 reads CASSYPGEEETQYF. The CDR3 region has the DNA TGTGCCAGCAGTTACCCAGGGGAGGAAGAGACCCAGTACTTC.

The table lists this clonotype with many counts. The rearrangement uses TRBV5-1 and TRBJ2-5; weak D call: TRBD2 (5 bases). The germline V gene encodes CDR1 SGHRS and CDR2 YFSETQ. V was pared by 2 bases and J by 1 base, with 9 bases between. The CDR3 is 14 residues long. The CDR3 DNA follows: TGCGCCAGCAGCTTCGGCGGGTCCCAAGAGACCCAGTACTTC. This codes for CASSFGGSQETQYF.

This clonotype has more than one count but fewer than ten. The chain couples TRBV29-1 to TRBJ2-1; 9 bases map to TRBD1. The CDR3 extends over 13 amino acids. The trim removed 6 bases at V and 4 bases at J, leaving 4 bases unmatched. The germline V gene has CDR1 SQVTM and CDR2 ANQGSEA. This chain's CDR3 is CSVTGQGYNEQFF. CDR3 nucleotides: TGCAGCGTAACGGGACAGGGTTACAATGAGCAGTTCTTC.

This rearrangement joins TRBV27 to TRBJ2-7, with D possibly TRBD1 on 6 matching bases. Germline CDR1 is MNHEY and CDR2 is SMNVEV (reference sequence). CDR3 length: 13 residues. The V gene lost 7 bases and the J gene lost 4 bases, with 14 bases spanning the gap. This CDR3 is CASTPGVKYEQYV. The CDR3 region has the DNA TGTGCCAGCACTCCAGGGGTGAAATACGAGCAGTACGTC.

The genes are TRBV9 and TRBJ2-1; 11 nucleotides line up with TRBD2. The J segment lost 12 bases and the V segment lost 2 bases, leaving 4 bases of the junction unmatched. This CDR3 is built from 13 residues. Germline V lookup: CDR1 SGDLS, CDR2 YYNGEE. Here the CDR3 DNA reads TGTGCCAGCAGCGTCGGGACTAGCGGCATGCAGTTCTTC. Translation gives CASSVGTSGMQFF.